The sample holds many counts of the clone carrying this T cell receptor beta chain. Its specificity is unknown. V lost 6 bases, J lost 4 bases, and 9 bases lay in between. Germline V gives CDR1 DFQATT, CDR2 SNEGSKA (reference sequence). The CDR3 runs to 12 residues. Each CDR3 protein is one row after TCRdb ran MiXCR on the 5' RACE reads. The sample yields approximately 190,000 distinct CDR3 sequences, 10% to 15% seen once. The data are from a study of CD8 T cells in ankylosing spondylitis. Regarding the study as a whole: Earlier literature documents some of the motif variants in reactive arthritis synovial fluid and blood.

This receptor was obtained from a female donor with ankylosing spondylitis or in good health (not recorded which). The chain recombines TRBV20-1 with TRBJ1-4, with D hard to call. Sequencing used blood, either unsorted or a sorted T cell fraction (not recorded which). The CDR3 nucleotides are TGCAGTGCCCGGGGATATAATGAAAAACTGTTTTTT. It specifies CSARGYNEKLFF.